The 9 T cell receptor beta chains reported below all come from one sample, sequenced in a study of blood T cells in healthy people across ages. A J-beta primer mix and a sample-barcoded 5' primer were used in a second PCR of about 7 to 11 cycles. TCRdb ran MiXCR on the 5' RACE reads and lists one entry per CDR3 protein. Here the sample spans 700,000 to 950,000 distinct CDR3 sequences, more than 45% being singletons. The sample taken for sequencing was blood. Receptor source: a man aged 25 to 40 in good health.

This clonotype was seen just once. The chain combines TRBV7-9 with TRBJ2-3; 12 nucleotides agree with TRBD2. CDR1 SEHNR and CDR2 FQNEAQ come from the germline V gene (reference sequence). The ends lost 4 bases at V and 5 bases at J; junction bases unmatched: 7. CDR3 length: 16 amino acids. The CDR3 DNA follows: TGTGCCAGCAGCTCAACCCGGGGACTAGCGGGAGATACGCAGTATTTT. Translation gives CASSSTRGLAGDTQYF. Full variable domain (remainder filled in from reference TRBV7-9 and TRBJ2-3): DTGVSQNPRHKITKRGQNVTFRCDPISEHNRLYWYRQTLGQGPEFLTYFQNEAQLEKSRLLSDRFSAERPKGSFSTLEIQRTEQGDSAMYLCASSSTRGLAGDTQYFGPGTRLTVL.

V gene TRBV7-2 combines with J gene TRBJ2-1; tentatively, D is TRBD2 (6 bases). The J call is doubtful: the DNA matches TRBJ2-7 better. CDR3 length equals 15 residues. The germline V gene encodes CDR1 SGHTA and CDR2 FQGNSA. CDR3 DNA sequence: TGTGCCAGCAGCCCCGGGGCGGGGCTGAGTTACGAGCAGTACTTC. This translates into CASSPGAGLSYEQYF.

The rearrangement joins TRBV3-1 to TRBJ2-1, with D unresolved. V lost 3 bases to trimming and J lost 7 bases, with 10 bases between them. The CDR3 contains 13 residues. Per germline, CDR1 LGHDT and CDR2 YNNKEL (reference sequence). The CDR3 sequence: CASSQARENEQFF. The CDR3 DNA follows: TGTGCCAGCAGCCAGGCTAGAGAGAATGAGCAGTTCTTC.

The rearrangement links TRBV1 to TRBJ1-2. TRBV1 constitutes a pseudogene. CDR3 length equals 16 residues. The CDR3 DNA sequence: TGCACCAGCAGCCAAGTTACGGGTCCAAGTAACTATGGCTACACCTTC. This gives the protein CTSSQVTGPSNYGYTF.

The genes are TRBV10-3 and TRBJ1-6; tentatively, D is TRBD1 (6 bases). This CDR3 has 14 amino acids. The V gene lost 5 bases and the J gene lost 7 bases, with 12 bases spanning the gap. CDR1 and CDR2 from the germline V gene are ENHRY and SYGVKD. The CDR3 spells CAISLQGLNSPLHF. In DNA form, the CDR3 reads TGTGCCATCAGTTTACAGGGACTGAATTCACCCCTCCACTTT.

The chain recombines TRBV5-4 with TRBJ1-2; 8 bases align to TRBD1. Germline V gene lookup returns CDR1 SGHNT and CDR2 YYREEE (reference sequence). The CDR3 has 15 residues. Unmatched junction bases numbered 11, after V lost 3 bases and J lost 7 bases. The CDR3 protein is CASSSFSDRGGGYTF. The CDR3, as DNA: TGTGCCAGCAGCTCTTTCTCAGACAGGGGAGGTGGCTACACCTTC.

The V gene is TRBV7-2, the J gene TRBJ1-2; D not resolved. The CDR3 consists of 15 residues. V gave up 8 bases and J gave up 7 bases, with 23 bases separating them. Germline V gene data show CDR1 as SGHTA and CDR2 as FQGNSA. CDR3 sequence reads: CASGRGSRNLGGYTF. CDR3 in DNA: TGTGCCAGCGGCCGCGGTTCCAGGAATCTGGGTGGCTACACCTTC.

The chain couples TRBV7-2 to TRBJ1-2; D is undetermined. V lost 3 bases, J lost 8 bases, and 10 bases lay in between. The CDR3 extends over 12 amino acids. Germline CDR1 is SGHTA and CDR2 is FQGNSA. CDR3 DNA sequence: TGTGCCAGCAGCTTTTGGGAAGGGGGCTACACCTTC. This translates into CASSFWEGGYTF.

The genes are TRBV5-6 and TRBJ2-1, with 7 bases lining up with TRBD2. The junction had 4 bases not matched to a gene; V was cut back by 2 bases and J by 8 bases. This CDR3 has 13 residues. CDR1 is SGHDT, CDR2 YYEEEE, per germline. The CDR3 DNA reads TGTGCCAGCAGCTTCGACGCGGGAGATGAGCAGTTCTTC. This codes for CASSFDAGDEQFF.